This T cell receptor (beta chain) stems from a study of blood T cell repertoires in COVID-19 (TCRdb year 2020). With regard to the full study: Samples covering the acute and convalescent phases of COVID-19 were provided by collaborators in the United States, Italy and Spain. The prospective study material was composed of cDNA or gDNA derived from T cells, B-cell-depleted T cells, or PBMCs. Subjects who had been exposed to COVID-19, were actively infected with it, or had recovered from it provided the deeply sampled blood TCRbeta repertoires that made up the dataset. The repertoires were released in a freely available public database intended as a resource for research on the immune response to SARS-CoV-2. Samples came from the ongoing ImmuneRACE study (first 160 participants) plus 1,254 subjects from 6 global collaborators. Sample metadata almost always included a de-identified subject ID, COVID-19 status, age in years and sex. Where available, HLA class I and class II types were taken from metadata supplied by the sample provider and were not determined by assay-based typing. What the work shows at the level of the full study, not this receptor alone: How much clinical and demographic metadata was included differed by source and by participant, and the metadata was provided uncurated.

Each collaborating institution followed its own protocols to collect whole blood in K2EDTA tubes. For TCRbeta analysis, collaborator samples were shipped as frozen whole blood, as isolated PBMCs, or as DNA extracted from either sample type. TCRbeta CDR3 regions were amplified from genomic DNA by means of the immunoSEQ Assay, a bias-controlled multiplex PCR. In the source study's methods: The number of nucleated cells in each sample was estimated from the amplification of reference gene primers within the assay. To quantify the absolute abundance of each unique TCRbeta CDR3 rearrangement, sequence reads were collapsed and filtered. For each sample, productive Simpson clonality was calculated as the square root of Simpson's diversity index across productive rearrangements. Entries here come from immuneACCESS through TCRdb and include only in-frame sequences with V and J called. Some clones fail to appear in such tables; in the studies checked, an unresolved V gene covers under half of the shortfall, and the cause of the remainder is unknown. For V, J and clone size, that table is used; D and trimming come from the DNA. Across this sample there are approximately 98,000 clones, with 65% to 80% seen only once. Around 1.9% of the sample goes to the ten largest clones.

From cysteine to phenylalanine, the CDR3 is 14 amino acids long. Of the read, only the CDR3 DNA is kept; its 42 bases are in frame from base 1. V was cut back by 4 bases and J by 7 bases, leaving a gap of 14 bases between them. The germline V gene provides CDR1 MNHEY and CDR2 SVGAGI. To note about this clone: What this receptor recognizes is not known. No base quality values were provided; no much bigger clone lies one nucleotide off.

Material for sequencing was peripheral blood. The source of this sequence is a woman in her thirties or forties with acute or convalescent COVID-19. Rearrangement joined TRBV6-5 to TRBJ1-5, with an unclear D gene assignment. In nucleotides, the sequence is TGTGCCAGCAGTTTACGGAGGGAGGTCCAGCCCCAGCATTTT. Its translation reads: CASSLRREVQPQHF.